This T cell receptor (beta chain) was recovered during a study of blood T cells in healthy people across ages (dated by TCRdb to about 2015). Concerning the study at large: In model experiments, template switching captured roughly one uniquely barcoded TCR beta cDNA molecule for every two T cells. Age-related changes in TCR beta repertoire diversity were measured in the study by deep sequencing normalized with unique cDNA molecular identifiers. Four age groups were formed from the donors: young (average roughly 15 years), middle-aged (roughly 38), aged (about 62) and long-lived (more than 75). To avoid experimental bias, donors of different ages were randomly spread across the sequencing lanes. For two donors (one aged 18 to 29 and one aged 80 or older), the study analyzed two additional independent replicas of 1 million unique cDNA reads from the same blood draw.

Points the paper makes about the study in general: The CMV infection status of donors was not known, potentially confounding age-related changes in expanded clonotypes. Bulk unsorted PBMC profiling prevented conclusive comparison of naive and antigen-experienced compartments. Observed TCR beta diversity correlated strongly with the percentage of naive T cells measured by flow cytometry. Compared with the aged group, the long-lived group had more naive CD4+ T cells, fewer expanded clones and increased TCR diversity, suggesting age selection. As age increased, observed TCR beta diversity per million T cells dropped in a roughly linear way, and a significant reduction was already evident by age about 40. Estimates of total diversity from one million sequenced T cells were regarded as lower bounds and underestimates.

The library relied on 5' RACE. Sequencer: Illumina HiSeq 2500. A second PCR of roughly 7 to 11 cycles was performed with a sample-barcoded 5' primer and a J-beta primer mix. A unique molecular identifier was introduced onto each TCR beta cDNA molecule by a template-switch 5' adaptor carrying 12 random nucleotides. Each sample yielded at least 2.5 million CDR3-containing paired-end reads. First-strand cDNA was synthesized from all RNA with the Mint cDNA synthesis kit, primed by a TRBC-specific oligonucleotide. Following uracil-DNA glycosylase treatment, all cDNA underwent a first 18-cycle PCR with the universal primers M1SS and BC2_uni_R. The original methods were these. Each sample was normalized by randomly selecting 1 million high-quality reads, each carrying a distinct molecular identifier. Reads with shared molecular identifiers were discarded instead of being binned into consensus sequences. CDR3 identification, clonotype clustering and error correction used MiTCR with a Q25 quality threshold and the strictest error-elimination algorithm. A nonparametric unseen species model with Euler transformation was used to estimate a lower bound on total TCR beta diversity. TCRdb cleaned the public reads at Q25 with fastp, built clones with MiXCR and kept in-frame beta chains. Under each unique CDR3 protein, matching rows form one entry showing the most common genes and DNA. TCRdb's processing, not the authors', yielded these V and J calls. This sample has about 1.6 million distinct CDR3 sequences in its table, and around 36% of those were observed once. Approximately 11% of the sample belongs to the ten largest clones.

In the case of this clonotype: Its antigen is currently not known. A junction boundary mismatches the germline segment, possibly from a read error.

The approximately 39 donors, aged about 6 to 100 years, were systemically healthy Caucasian individuals from Russia. Each donor gave ten milliliters of peripheral blood, drawn into EDTA-treated Vacutainer tubes. Ficoll-Paque density-gradient centrifugation was used to isolate PBMCs, with at least 6 million obtained per sample. Trizol reagent was used to extract total RNA from the PBMCs, yielding at least 5.5 micrograms per sample. For every donor, an aliquot of PBMCs went through flow cytometry to measure the percentages of naive CD45RAhigh/CD27high T cells. From the cysteine up to the phenylalanine, the CDR3 has a length of 15 residues. This entry keeps only the CDR3 DNA: 45 bases, framed from base 1. From the germline V gene, CDR1 is MNHNS and CDR2 is SASEGT.

Sequencing used blood. The chain joins TRBV6-1 to TRBJ2-1, with 11 junctional bases fitting TRBD2. This clonotype originated in a woman in her 30s in good health. The CDR3 amino acid sequence is: CASSRLAGPGNEQCF. The sequenced DNA is TGTGCCAGCAGTCGACTAGCGGGGCCGGGGAATGAGCAGTGCTTC.